The 9 T cell receptor beta chains presented below share a single source sample, sequenced in a study of blood T cells in healthy people across ages. Sample-barcoded 5' priming and a J-beta primer mix drove a second PCR of roughly 6 to 12 cycles. MiXCR, run by TCRdb on the 5' RACE reads, gives a single entry per CDR3 protein. The table lists under 950,000 distinct CDR3 sequences, approximately 21% of them singletons. The sample comprised blood. These TCRs come from a man between 65 and 79 years old in good health.

The rearrangement joins TRBV6-2 or TRBV6-3 to TRBJ1-2; perhaps TRBD1 as D (5 bases). The CDR3 runs to 12 residues. From germline, CDR1 is MNHEY and CDR2 SVGEGT. Trimming removed 7 bases at V and 7 bases at J, with 13 bases between. Here the CDR3 DNA reads TGTGCCAGCACCACAGGATTGAGTGGCTACACCTTC. It codes for CASTTGLSGYTF.

The J gene is TRBJ2-3, the V gene TRBV12-3 or TRBV12-4, with TRBD1 matching 8 bases. This CDR3 is built from 16 residues. V shed 5 bases and J 4 bases; nucleotides not matched to a gene: 11. CDR3 nucleotide sequence: TGTGCCAGCAGTCCCCCCAGGGGGCTTTCGTCAGATACGCAGTATTTT. Protein: CASSPPRGLSSDTQYF.

This clonotype has at least ten counts. The DNA for the CDR3 is TGCAGTGCTAGGGGGGGAGTAGCGGGAGTGAAAGAGACCCAGTACTTC. Its translation: CSARGGVAGVKETQYF. The chain links TRBV20-1 to TRBJ2-5; 9 bases agree with TRBD2. Germline loops: CDR1 DFQATT, CDR2 SNEGSKA (reference sequence). The CDR3 is 16 residues long. V lost 3 bases to trimming and J lost 3 bases; unmatched junction nucleotides: 11.

The V gene is TRBV20-1, the J gene TRBJ2-4; 10 bases line up with TRBD1. The CDR3 is made up of 14 amino acids. The germline CDR1 and CDR2 sequences are DFQATT and SNEGSKA (reference sequence). V lost 5 bases to trimming and J lost 9 bases; unmatched junction nucleotides: 10. The CDR3 coding sequence is TGCAGTGCTCACAGGACAGGGGGGTGGGGCATTCAGTACTTC. It codes for CSAHRTGGWGIQYF.

This clonotype has a handful of counts. This chain uses TRBV5-8 with TRBJ1-1, with a tentative D call TRBD1 (6 bases). Trimming left V 4 bases short and J 4 bases short, with 17 bases between. The germline gives CDR1 SGHTS, CDR2 YDEGEE. This CDR3 is built from 15 residues. The DNA of the CDR3 is TGTGCCAGCAGCCCCCCCACAGGGTGGGCCACTGAAGCTTTCTTT. It is translated as CASSPPTGWATEAFF. Looking up the rest from reference TRBV5-8 and TRBJ1-1 gives the full variable domain: EAGVTQSPTHLIKTRGQQATLRCSPISGHTSVYWYQQALGLGLQFLLWYDEGEERNRGNFPPRFSGRQFPNYSSELNVNALELEDSALYLCASSPPTGWATEAFFGQGTRLTVV.

This clonotype was picked up many times. The V gene is TRBV12-3 or TRBV12-4, the J gene TRBJ1-1; no clear D gene. The CDR3 consists of 14 residues. Trimming took off 6 bases at V and 0 bases at J, with 11 bases between the two ends. In DNA, the CDR3 is TGTGCCAGCAGCCCGTCATCCCTGAACACTGAAGCTTTCTTT. It specifies CASSPSSLNTEAFF.

In this sample, this clonotype turned up a few times. In DNA, the CDR3 is TGTGCCAGCCGCGGACAGGGTAGATTGGCCGGGGAGCTGTTTTTT. It translates to CASRGQGRLAGELFF. V usage is TRBV12-3 or TRBV12-4 and J usage is TRBJ2-2; TRBD1 matches at 8 bases. Trimming at V came to 8 bases and at J to 6 bases, leaving 11 bases not matched to a gene. This CDR3 is built from 15 residues.

This chain uses TRBV3-1 with TRBJ2-1; D ambiguous. V lost 0 bases and J lost 2, with 11 bases in between. Germline CDR1 reads LGHDT; CDR2 reads YNNKEL (reference sequence). This CDR3 has 16 residues. CDR3 region: CASSQESVSPYNEQFF. The CDR3 nucleotides read TGTGCCAGCAGCCAAGAGTCGGTTTCCCCCTACAATGAGCAGTTCTTC.

V gene TRBV5-1 combines with J gene TRBJ1-1; D possibly corresponds to TRBD1 (6 bases). Trimming took 4 bases from V and 1 from J, leaving 11 bases between them. From germline, CDR1 is SGHRS and CDR2 YFSETQ. The CDR3 covers 14 residues. CDR3 region: CASSIRTENTEAFF. The CDR3 region has the DNA TGCGCCAGCAGCATCCGGACAGAGAACACTGAAGCTTTCTTT.